These 30 T cell receptor beta chains share one sample of origin, sequenced in a study of long-term antiretroviral therapy in people with HIV. Survey level was the resolution at which the v3.0 immunoSEQ assay ran. The data were produced by immunoSEQ multiplex PCR, yet TCRdb's version contains in-frame clones alone and is incomplete. The table has tens of thousands of clones, about nine tenths seen once. This specimen was unsorted PBMCs, taken 0.2 years before starting antiretroviral therapy. Every receptor here comes from a man between 18 and 35 years old with HIV.

The chain has TRBV6-5 and TRBJ2-5; D is perhaps TRBD2 (5 bases). The CDR3 extends over 15 amino acids. V gave up 2 bases and J gave up 7 bases, with 17 bases separating them. Germline-derived CDR1 and CDR2 are MNHEY and SVGAGI. DNA of the CDR3: TGTGCCAGCAGTTACGAGGGCCGGGGATTGGGGACCCAGTACTTC. This sequence encodes CASSYEGRGLGTQYF.

This clone appeared a single time. The V call is TRBV11-3, the J call TRBJ2-2; possibly TRBD2 for D (6 bases). Trimming cost V 2 bases and J 7 bases, with 8 bases left between them. The CDR3 contains 13 residues. Per germline, CDR1 SGHNT and CDR2 YENEEA. This CDR3 reads CASSLTGSGELFF. In DNA, the CDR3 is TGTGCCAGCAGCTTAACCGGGAGCGGGGAGCTGTTTTTT.

The genes are TRBV5-5 and TRBJ2-5; D is perhaps TRBD1 or TRBD2 (6 bases each). Germline assignment: CDR1 SGHKS and CDR2 YYEKEE (reference sequence). The CDR3 loop spans 17 amino acids. Between the trimmed V and J ends, which lost 1 base and 2 bases, there was a span of 18 bases. CDR3 sequence reads: CASSLSQGGLLQETQYF. DNA of the CDR3: TGTGCCAGCAGCTTGAGTCAAGGGGGGCTGCTACAAGAGACCCAGTACTTC.

The chain is built from TRBV7-9 and TRBJ1-2; 7 nucleotides match TRBD1. Losses at the gene ends were 3 bases for V and 8 bases for J; bases not matched to a gene: 6. The CDR3 extends over 13 amino acids. Germline V gene lookup returns CDR1 SEHNR and CDR2 FQNEAQ (reference sequence). CDR3 nucleotides: TGTGCCAGCAGCTTCAGGGGGGTTGAGGGCTACACCTTC. Protein: CASSFRGVEGYTF.

The chain joins TRBV29-1 to TRBJ2-1; 12 nucleotides match TRBD2. Germline lookup yields CDR1 SQVTM and CDR2 ANQGSEA. The CDR3 covers 13 residues. Trimming cost V 7 bases and J 8 bases; bases outside gene matches: 6. The CDR3, as DNA: TGCAGCGCCGAGACTAGCGGGAGAGATGAGCAGTTCTTC. It encodes CSAETSGRDEQFF.

The gene calls are TRBV2 and TRBJ2-1; 7 bases align to TRBD1. This CDR3 region has 11 residues. V lost 6 bases and J lost 9; bases outside the gene matches: 2. From germline, CDR1 is SNHLY and CDR2 FYNNEI. The CDR3 nucleotides read TGTGCCAGCAGAGGACAGGTTGAGCAGTTCTTC. Its translation is CASRGQVEQFF.

This clone was seen only a few times. This chain joins TRBV4-3 and TRBJ2-2; D is perhaps TRBD2 (6 bases). This CDR3 spans 16 amino acids. Germline V gene lookup returns CDR1 LGHNA and CDR2 YSLEER. The germline V and J ends were trimmed by 0 bases and 5 bases, with 13 bases remaining between them. DNA for the CDR3: TGCGCCAGCAGCCAAGATCTAAACGGGAGAACCGGGGAGCTGTTTTTT. Protein: CASSQDLNGRTGELFF.

This clone was seen a single time. The chain employs TRBV9 and TRBJ2-3; D is possibly TRBD2 (5 bases). The CDR3 length is 17 residues. CDR1 and CDR2 from the germline V gene are SGDLS and YYNGEE. The ends were cut back, 1 base at V and 0 bases at J, with 15 bases in the middle. Written as DNA, the CDR3 is TGTGCCAGCAGCGTAAGGCTAGCCCCCTCTAGCACAGATACGCAGTATTTT. Translated, it gives CASSVRLAPSSTDTQYF.

This sequence joins TRBV7-9 and TRBJ2-6, with D unresolved. The V gene's germline CDR1 is SEHNR and CDR2 FQNEAQ (reference sequence). This CDR3 region has 17 residues. Trimming removed 5 bases from V and 0 bases from J, with 14 bases in between. CDR3 protein: CASSVDLTNSGANVLTF. For the CDR3, the DNA is TGTGCCAGCAGCGTCGACCTGACGAACTCTGGGGCCAACGTCCTGACTTTC.

This clone showed up just once. The genes are TRBV4-1 and TRBJ1-2, with D unclear. CDR1 and CDR2 (germline): MGHRA, YSYEKL. V was shortened by 1 base and J by 1 base, with 4 bases between the two germline ends. This CDR3 region has 13 residues. The CDR3 nucleotides are TGCGCCAGCAGCCAAGGGGGTAACTATGGCTACACCTTC. It yields the protein CASSQGGNYGYTF.

CDR3 region: CATSRRGSGANVLTF. CDR3 DNA: TGTGCCACCAGCAGGCGGGGGTCCGGGGCCAACGTCCTGACTTTC. The V and J genes are TRBV15 and TRBJ2-6, with 7 nucleotides matching TRBD2. The CDR3 has 15 residues. The trim removed 3 bases at V and 4 bases at J, leaving 3 bases unmatched. The V gene's germline CDR1 is LNHNV and CDR2 YYDKDF (reference sequence).

The chain uses TRBV7-9 and TRBJ2-1, with 9 nucleotides matching TRBD2. J was trimmed by 0 bases and V by 5 bases; bases with no gene match: 5. Germline CDR1 is SEHNR and CDR2 is FQNEAQ (reference sequence). This CDR3 has 16 amino acids. The CDR3 sequence: CASSALSGSSYNEQFF. In DNA, the CDR3 is TGTGCCAGCAGCGCACTTAGCGGGAGCTCCTACAATGAGCAGTTCTTC.

This chain connects TRBV5-1 to TRBJ1-2, with D uncertain. Germline values: CDR1 SGHRS, CDR2 YFSETQ. The CDR3 has 14 amino acids. The germline V and J ends were trimmed by 4 bases and 4 bases, with 14 bases remaining between them. Written as DNA, the CDR3 is TGCGCCAGCAGCCCCTCGACTGGCAGCTATGGCTACACCTTC. Amino acid sequence: CASSPSTGSYGYTF.

The V and J genes are TRBV10-3 and TRBJ2-1; 7 bases agree with TRBD2. CDR3 length: 14 residues. With 6 bases clipped from V and 3 bases from J, the junction kept 5 bases outside the gene matches. The germline CDR1 and CDR2 sequences are ENHRY and SYGVKD. The CDR3, as DNA: TGTGCCATCAGCCCCGGGACTAACTACAATGAGCAGTTCTTC. Its translation is CAISPGTNYNEQFF.

V is TRBV14 and J is TRBJ2-5; D not resolved. This CDR3 contains 15 residues. Deletions cut 5 bases from V and 3 bases from J, with 16 bases between. CDR1 SGHDN and CDR2 FVKESK come from the germline V gene. CDR3 residues: CASSWEYNPKETQYF. The DNA for the CDR3 is TGTGCCAGCAGCTGGGAATACAACCCCAAAGAGACCCAGTACTTC.

This clone was detected only once. V gene TRBV7-2 combines with J gene TRBJ1-5; D remains ambiguous. The V end lost 5 bases, the J end lost 3 bases, and 14 bases lay between the germline ends. The CDR3 is made up of 15 amino acids. Germline V lookup: CDR1 SGHTA, CDR2 FQGNSA. CDR3 residues: CASSPGPSPNQPQHF. Written as DNA, the CDR3 is TGTGCCAGCAGCCCCGGGCCCAGCCCCAATCAGCCCCAGCATTTT. The whole variable domain, filled in from reference TRBV7-2 and TRBJ1-5, reads GAGVSQSPSNKVTEKGKDVELRCDPISGHTALYWYRQSLGQGLEFLIYFQGNSAPDKSGLPSDRFSAERTGGSVSTLTIQRTQQEDSAVYLCASSPGPSPNQPQHFGDGTRLSIL.

The gene calls are TRBV5-1 and TRBJ2-4; D is perhaps TRBD2 (6 bases). This CDR3 has 15 residues. Germline V gene lookup returns CDR1 SGHRS and CDR2 YFSETQ. The V end was cut by 5 bases, the J end by 6 bases, with 18 bases between. The CDR3 DNA reads as TGCGCCAGCAGTCCGCCGGGGGTCCCCGCAAACATTCAGTACTTC. It yields the protein CASSPPGVPANIQYF.

This sequence joins TRBV5-1 and TRBJ1-6; D not certain. CDR3 length: 14 residues. The germline CDR1 and CDR2 sequences are SGHRS and YFSETQ. V lost 0 bases, J lost 11 bases, and 12 bases lay in between. The CDR3, as DNA: TGCGCCAGCAGCTTGGCCTCTGGAATGCCACCCCTCCACTTT. Protein product: CASSLASGMPPLHF.

V is TRBV9 and J is TRBJ1-3; no clear D. Germline V gives CDR1 SGDLS, CDR2 YYNGEE. Trimming shortened V by 3 bases and J by 0 bases, and 10 bases separated the two germline ends. The CDR3 is 15 residues long. CDR3 loop: CASSASAHSGNTIYF. Here the CDR3 DNA reads TGTGCCAGCAGCGCCTCGGCGCACTCTGGAAACACCATATATTTT.

This chain joins TRBV5-6 and TRBJ1-4; 9 bases align to TRBD1. V was clipped by 4 bases and J by 5 bases; unmatched bases: 3. The CDR3 is 14 residues long. CDR1 and CDR2 from the germline V gene are SGHDT and YYEEEE. The CDR3 loop reads CASSRGTGNEKLFF. As DNA, the CDR3 is TGTGCCAGCAGCCGTGGGACAGGGAATGAAAAACTGTTTTTT. Supplemented by reference TRBV5-6 and TRBJ1-4, the full variable domain reads DAGVTQSPTHLIKTRGQQVTLRCSPKSGHDTVSWYQQALGQGPQFIFQYYEEEERQRGNFPDRFSGHQFPNYSSELNVNALLLGDSALYLCASSRGTGNEKLFFGSGTQLSVL.

This sequence joins TRBV5-4 and TRBJ2-1, with 10 bases aligning to TRBD2. This CDR3 comprises 15 residues. CDR1 SGHNT and CDR2 YYREEE come from the germline V gene (reference sequence). Trimming at V came to 4 bases and at J to 7 bases, leaving 8 bases not matched to a gene. Written as DNA, the CDR3 is TGTGCCAGCAGCCCAGCGGGGGGGCCTGGAAATGAGCAGTTCTTC. It encodes CASSPAGGPGNEQFF.

V and J are TRBV5-1 and TRBJ2-7; D call uncertain. Germline values: CDR1 SGHRS, CDR2 YFSETQ. The CDR3 consists of 12 residues. Between the trimmed V and J ends, which lost 0 bases and 12 bases, there was a span of 13 bases. This chain's CDR3 is CASSLANLNRYF. CDR3 nucleotides: TGCGCCAGCAGCTTGGCGAATCTGAATAGGTACTTC.

V is TRBV6-6 and J is TRBJ1-1, with a weak D call TRBD1 (5 bases). V lost 7 bases and J lost 5, with 17 bases in between. The CDR3 runs to 14 residues. CDR1 is MNHNY, CDR2 SVGAGI, per germline (reference sequence). CDR3 region: CASTPIQGRTEAFF. The CDR3 DNA reads as TGTGCCAGCACCCCCATCCAGGGAAGGACTGAAGCTTTCTTT.

V and J are TRBV28 and TRBJ1-2; possible D gene TRBD1, 6 bases. Trimming shortened V by 7 bases and J by 5 bases, and 11 bases separated the two germline ends. This CDR3 is 12 amino acids long. Germline CDR1 MDHEN, CDR2 SYDVKM. DNA for the CDR3: TGTGCCAGCAAACAGGGAGGGTATGGCTACACCTTC. It encodes CASKQGGYGYTF.

The CDR3 here is CASSSRRSTEAFF. The CDR3 region has the DNA TGTGCCAGCAGTTCAAGACGGAGCACTGAAGCTTTCTTT. This rearrangement joins TRBV9 to TRBJ1-1; no firm D call. Per the germline V gene, CDR1 is SGDLS and CDR2 is YYNGEE. CDR3 length equals 13 residues. Trimming took off 5 bases at V and 4 bases at J, with 12 bases between the two ends.

This clone is a singleton in its sample. J is TRBJ2-2 and V is TRBV5-6; D is undetermined. Trimming pared 3 bases from V and 5 bases from J, leaving 8 bases between. Germline values: CDR1 SGHDT, CDR2 YYEEEE. The CDR3 has 13 residues. CDR3 bases: TGTGCCAGCAGCTATATAGGGACCGGGGAGCTGTTTTTT. Protein: CASSYIGTGELFF.

The J gene is TRBJ1-1, the V gene TRBV20-1; D is possibly TRBD1 (5 bases). Germline V gene lookup returns CDR1 DFQATT and CDR2 SNEGSKA (reference sequence). The CDR3 contains 11 residues. The V gene lost 6 bases and the J gene lost 7 bases, with 12 bases spanning the gap. The CDR3 loop is CSASRGGEAFF. DNA for the CDR3: TGCAGTGCATCCCGGGGGGGTGAAGCTTTCTTT.

This chain connects TRBV27 to TRBJ2-7; 12 bases map to TRBD2. V lost 5 bases, J lost 4 bases, and 6 bases stayed unmatched. The CDR3 sequence is 15 residues long. Germline V lookup: CDR1 MNHEY, CDR2 SMNVEV (reference sequence). CDR3 sequence: CASSPSGRALYEQYF. The CDR3 nucleotides read TGTGCCAGCAGTCCTAGCGGGAGGGCCTTGTACGAGCAGTACTTC.

The J gene is TRBJ1-5, the V gene TRBV4-3; tentatively, D is TRBD1 (6 bases). V was trimmed by 0 bases and J by 3 bases, leaving 12 bases between them. This CDR3 is 16 amino acids long. Germline values: CDR1 LGHNA, CDR2 YSLEER. CDR3 coding DNA: TGCGCCAGCAGCCAAGATCTGGGGGCTTACAATCAGCCCCAGCATTTT. This sequence encodes CASSQDLGAYNQPQHF.

The chain has TRBV7-2 and TRBJ2-7; TRBD2 might be the D (5 bases). The germline V gene has CDR1 SGHTA and CDR2 FQGNSA. Trimming left V 1 base short and J 0 bases short, with 10 bases between. The length of the CDR3 is 15 residues. The CDR3 loop is CASSLVPGNSYEQYF. The CDR3 bases are TGTGCCAGCAGCTTAGTTCCGGGGAACTCCTACGAGCAGTACTTC.